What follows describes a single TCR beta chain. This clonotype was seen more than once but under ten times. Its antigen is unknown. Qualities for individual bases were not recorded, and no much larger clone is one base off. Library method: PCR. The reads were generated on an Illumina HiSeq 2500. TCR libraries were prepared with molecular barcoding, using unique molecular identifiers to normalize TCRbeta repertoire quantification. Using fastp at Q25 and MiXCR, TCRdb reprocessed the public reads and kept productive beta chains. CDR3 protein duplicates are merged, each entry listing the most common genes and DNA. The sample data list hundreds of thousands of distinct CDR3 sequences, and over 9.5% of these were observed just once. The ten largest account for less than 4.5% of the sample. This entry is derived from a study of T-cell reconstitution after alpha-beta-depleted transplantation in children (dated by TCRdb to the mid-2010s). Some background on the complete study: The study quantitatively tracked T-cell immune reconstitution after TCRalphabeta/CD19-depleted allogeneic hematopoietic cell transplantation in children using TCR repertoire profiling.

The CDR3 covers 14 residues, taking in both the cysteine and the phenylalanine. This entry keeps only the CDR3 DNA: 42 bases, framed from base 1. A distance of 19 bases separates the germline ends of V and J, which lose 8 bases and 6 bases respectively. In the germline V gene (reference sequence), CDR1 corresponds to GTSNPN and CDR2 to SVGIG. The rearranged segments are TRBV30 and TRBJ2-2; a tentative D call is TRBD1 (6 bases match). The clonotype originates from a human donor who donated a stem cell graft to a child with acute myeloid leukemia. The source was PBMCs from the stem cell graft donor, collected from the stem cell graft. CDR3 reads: CAGGGQRHSGELFF. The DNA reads TGTGCCGGCGGTGGACAGAGACATTCCGGGGAGCTGTTTTTT.